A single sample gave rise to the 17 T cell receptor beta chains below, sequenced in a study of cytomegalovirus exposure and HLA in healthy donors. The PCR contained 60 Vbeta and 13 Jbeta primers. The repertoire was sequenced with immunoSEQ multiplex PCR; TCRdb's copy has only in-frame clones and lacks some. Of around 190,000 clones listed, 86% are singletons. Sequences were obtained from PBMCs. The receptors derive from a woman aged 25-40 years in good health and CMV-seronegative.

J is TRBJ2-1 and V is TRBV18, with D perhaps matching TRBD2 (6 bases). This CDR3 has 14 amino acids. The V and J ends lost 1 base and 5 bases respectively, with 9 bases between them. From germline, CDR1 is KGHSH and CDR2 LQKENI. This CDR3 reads CASSPRTSNNEQFF. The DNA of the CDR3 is TGTGCCAGCTCACCACGAACTAGCAACAATGAGCAGTTCTTC.

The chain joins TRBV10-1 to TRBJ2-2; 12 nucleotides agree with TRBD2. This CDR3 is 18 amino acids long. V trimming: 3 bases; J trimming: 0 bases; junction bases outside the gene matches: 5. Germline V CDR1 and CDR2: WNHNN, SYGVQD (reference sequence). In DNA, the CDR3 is TGCGCCAGCAGTGACACTAGCGGGGGGACCGCGAACACCGGGGAGCTGTTTTTT. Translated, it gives CASSDTSGGTANTGELFF.

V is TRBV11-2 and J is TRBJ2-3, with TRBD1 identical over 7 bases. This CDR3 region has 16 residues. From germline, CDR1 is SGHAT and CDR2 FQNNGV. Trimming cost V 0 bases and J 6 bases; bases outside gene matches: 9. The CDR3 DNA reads TGTGCCAGCAGCTTAGATAGATCCCCGACAGGGGATACGCAGTATTTT. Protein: CASSLDRSPTGDTQYF. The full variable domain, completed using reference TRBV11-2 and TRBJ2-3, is EAGVAQSPRYKIIEKRQSVAFWCNPISGHATLYWYQQILGQGPKLLIQFQNNGVVDDSQLPKDRFSAERLKGVDSTLKIQPAKLEDSAVYLCASSLDRSPTGDTQYFGPGTRLTVL.

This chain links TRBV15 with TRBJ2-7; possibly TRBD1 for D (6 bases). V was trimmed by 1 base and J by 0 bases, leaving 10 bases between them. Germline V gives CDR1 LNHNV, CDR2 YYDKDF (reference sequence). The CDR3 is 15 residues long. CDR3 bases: TGTGCCACCAGCAGAGGCCGGGACATCTCCTACGAGCAGTACTTC. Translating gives CATSRGRDISYEQYF.

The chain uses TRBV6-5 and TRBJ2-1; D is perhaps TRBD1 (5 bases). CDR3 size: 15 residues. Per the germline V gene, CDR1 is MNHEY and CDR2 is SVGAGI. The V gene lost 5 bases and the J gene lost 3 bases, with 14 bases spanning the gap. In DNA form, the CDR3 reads TGTGCCAGCAGTCCAGGGTACACCCACTACAATGAGCAGTTCTTC. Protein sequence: CASSPGYTHYNEQFF.

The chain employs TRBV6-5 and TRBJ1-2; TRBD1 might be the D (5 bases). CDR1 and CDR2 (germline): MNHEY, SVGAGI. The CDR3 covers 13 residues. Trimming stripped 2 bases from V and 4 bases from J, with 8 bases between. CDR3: CASSYSRGYGYTF. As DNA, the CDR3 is TGTGCCAGCAGTTACAGTAGGGGCTATGGCTACACCTTC.

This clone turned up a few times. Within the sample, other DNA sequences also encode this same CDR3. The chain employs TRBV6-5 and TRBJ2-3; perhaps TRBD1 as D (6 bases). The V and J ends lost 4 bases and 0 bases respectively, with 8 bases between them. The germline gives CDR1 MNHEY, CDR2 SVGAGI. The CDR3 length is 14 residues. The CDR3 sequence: CASSSRGSTDTQYF. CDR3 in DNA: TGTGCCAGCAGTTCCAGGGGAAGCACAGATACGCAGTATTTT.

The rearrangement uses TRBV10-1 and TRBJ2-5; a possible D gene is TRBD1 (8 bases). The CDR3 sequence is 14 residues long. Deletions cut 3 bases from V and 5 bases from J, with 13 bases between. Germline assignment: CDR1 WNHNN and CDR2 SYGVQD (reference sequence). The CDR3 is CASSDGQGGETQYF. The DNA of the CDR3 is TGCGCCAGCAGTGACGGACAGGGAGGGGAGACCCAGTACTTC.

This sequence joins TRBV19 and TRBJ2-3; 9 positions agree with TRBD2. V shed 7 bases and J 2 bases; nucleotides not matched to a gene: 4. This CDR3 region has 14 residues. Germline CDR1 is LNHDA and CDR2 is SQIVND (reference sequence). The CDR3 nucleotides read TGTGCCAGTAATCTAGCGGGACCCACAGATACGCAGTATTTT. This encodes CASNLAGPTDTQYF.

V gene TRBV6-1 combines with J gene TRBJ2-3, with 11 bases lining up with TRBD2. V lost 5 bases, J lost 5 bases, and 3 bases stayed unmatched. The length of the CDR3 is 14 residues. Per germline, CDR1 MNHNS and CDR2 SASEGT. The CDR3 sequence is CASSPTSGVDTQYF. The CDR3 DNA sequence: TGTGCCAGCAGTCCGACTAGCGGGGTAGATACGCAGTATTTT.

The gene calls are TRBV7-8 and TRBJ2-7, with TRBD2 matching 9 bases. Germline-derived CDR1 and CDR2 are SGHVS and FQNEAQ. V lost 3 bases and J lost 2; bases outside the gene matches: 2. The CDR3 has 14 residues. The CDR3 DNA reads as TGTGCCAGCAGCTTTAGCGGGAGCCCCTACGAGCAGTACTTC. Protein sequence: CASSFSGSPYEQYF.

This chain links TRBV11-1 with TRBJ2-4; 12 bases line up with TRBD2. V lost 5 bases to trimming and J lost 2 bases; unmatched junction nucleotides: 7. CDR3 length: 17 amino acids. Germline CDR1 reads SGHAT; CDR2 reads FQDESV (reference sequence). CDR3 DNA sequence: TGTGCCAGCAGCCGAAGACTAGCGGGAGACCCCAAAAACATTCAGTACTTC. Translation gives CASSRRLAGDPKNIQYF.

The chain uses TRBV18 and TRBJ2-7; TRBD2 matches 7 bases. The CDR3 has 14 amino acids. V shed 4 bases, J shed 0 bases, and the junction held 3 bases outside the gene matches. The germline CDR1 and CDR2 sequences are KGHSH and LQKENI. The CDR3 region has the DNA TGTGCCAGCTCACTGGGGGGGAGCTCCTACGAGCAGTACTTC. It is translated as CASSLGGSSYEQYF. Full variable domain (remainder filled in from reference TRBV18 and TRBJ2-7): NAGVMQNPRHLVRRRGQEARLRCSPMKGHSHVYWYRQLPEEGLKFMVYLQKENIIDESGMPKERFSAEFPKEGPSILRIQQVVRGDSAAYFCASSLGGSSYEQYFGPGTRLTVT.

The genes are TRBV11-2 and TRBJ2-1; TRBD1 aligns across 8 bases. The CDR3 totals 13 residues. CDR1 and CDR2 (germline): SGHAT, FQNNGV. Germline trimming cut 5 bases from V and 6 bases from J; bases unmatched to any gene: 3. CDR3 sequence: CASSLDRANEQFF. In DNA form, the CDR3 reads TGTGCCAGCAGCCTGGACAGGGCCAATGAGCAGTTCTTC.

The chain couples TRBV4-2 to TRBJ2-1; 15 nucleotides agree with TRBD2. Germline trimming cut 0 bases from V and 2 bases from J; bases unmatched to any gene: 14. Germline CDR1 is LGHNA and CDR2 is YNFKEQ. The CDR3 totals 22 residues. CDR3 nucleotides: TGTGCCAGCAGCCAAGACGAAAGCGGACTAGCGGGAGGGCCAGGCACCTACAATGAGCAGTTCTTC. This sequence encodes CASSQDESGLAGGPGTYNEQFF.

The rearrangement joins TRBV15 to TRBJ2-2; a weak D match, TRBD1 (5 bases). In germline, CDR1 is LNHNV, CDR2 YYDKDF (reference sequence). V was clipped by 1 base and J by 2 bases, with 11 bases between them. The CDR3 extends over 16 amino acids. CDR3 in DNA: TGTGCCACCAGCAGAGGACAGCTGACTAACACCGGGGAGCTGTTTTTT. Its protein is CATSRGQLTNTGELFF.

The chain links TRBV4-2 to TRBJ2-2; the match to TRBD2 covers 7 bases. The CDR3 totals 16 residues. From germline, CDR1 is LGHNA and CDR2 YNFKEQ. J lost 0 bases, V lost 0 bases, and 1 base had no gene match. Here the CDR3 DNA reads TGTGCCAGCAGCCAAGAGCTAGCGGCGAACACCGGGGAGCTGTTTTTT. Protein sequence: CASSQELAANTGELFF.